Sequencing of this TCR beta chain was carried out in a study of blood T cells in healthy people across ages. Study observations and caveats: With naive T cell percentage, TCR beta diversity showed a strong correlation.

A second PCR of about 7 to 11 cycles used a sample-barcoded 5' primer and a J-beta primer mix. TCRdb reprocessed the 5' RACE reads with MiXCR, giving one entry per CDR3 protein. The data contain about 1.6 million distinct CDR3 sequences, roughly 30% of them singletons. With respect to this clonotype: Its antigen is undetermined.

Germline-derived CDR1 and CDR2 are MNHEY and SVGEGT. V shed 8 bases and J 4 bases; nucleotides not matched to a gene: 10. The CDR3 contains 15 residues. The chain joins TRBV6-2 or TRBV6-3 to TRBJ2-2; 7 bases align to TRBD1. Specimen: blood. This clonotype was obtained from a woman aged 30 to 39 in good health. The CDR3 coding sequence is TGTGCCAGCTTTTTGACAGGGAAGGGCACCGGGGAGCTGTTTTTT. Its protein is CASFLTGKGTGELFF.